Below, one T cell receptor beta chain is given with its context. Unique molecular identifiers were incorporated when the TCRbeta library was constructed. From the PCR reads, TCRdb called clonotypes with MiXCR, one entry per CDR3 protein. The table records about 610,000 distinct CDR3 sequences, over 9.5% of them present only once. The record originates from a study of T-cell reconstitution after alpha-beta-depleted transplantation in children. The V gene lost 0 bases and the J gene lost 4 bases, with 7 bases spanning the gap. The CDR3 extends over 14 amino acids. Per the germline V gene, CDR1 is MNHEY and CDR2 is SVGAGI.

The sequence derives from a human donor who donated a stem cell graft to a child with acute myeloid leukemia. The starting material was PBMCs from the stem cell graft donor, obtained from the stem cell graft. This chain connects TRBV6-5 to TRBJ2-1; tentatively, D is TRBD2 (6 bases). The DNA of the CDR3 is TGTGCCAGCAGTTACTCTCGGGAGTACAATGAGCAGTTCTTC. Translating gives CASSYSREYNEQFF.